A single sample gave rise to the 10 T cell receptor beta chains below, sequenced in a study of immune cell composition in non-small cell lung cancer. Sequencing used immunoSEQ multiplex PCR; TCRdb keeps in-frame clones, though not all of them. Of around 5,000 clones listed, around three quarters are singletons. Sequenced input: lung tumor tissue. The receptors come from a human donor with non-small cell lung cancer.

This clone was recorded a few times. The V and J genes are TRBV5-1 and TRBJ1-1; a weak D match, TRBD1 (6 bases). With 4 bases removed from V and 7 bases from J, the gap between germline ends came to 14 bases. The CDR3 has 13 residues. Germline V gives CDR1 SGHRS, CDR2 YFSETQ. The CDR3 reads CASSSPGTLEAFF. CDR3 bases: TGCGCCAGCAGCAGTCCCGGGACACTTGAAGCTTTCTTT.

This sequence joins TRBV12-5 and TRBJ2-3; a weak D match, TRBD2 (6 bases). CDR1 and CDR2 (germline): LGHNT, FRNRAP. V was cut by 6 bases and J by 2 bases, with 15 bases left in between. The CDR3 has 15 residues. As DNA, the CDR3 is TGTGCTAGTGGCCTCCGGGACTTACCCACAGATACGCAGTATTTT. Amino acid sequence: CASGLRDLPTDTQYF.

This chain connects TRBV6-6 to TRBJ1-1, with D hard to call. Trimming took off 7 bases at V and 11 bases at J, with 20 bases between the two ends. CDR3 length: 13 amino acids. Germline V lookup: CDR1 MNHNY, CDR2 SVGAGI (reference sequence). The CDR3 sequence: CASTQFGSSGAFF. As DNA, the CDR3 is TGTGCCAGCACCCAATTCGGGTCCAGCGGTGCTTTCTTT.

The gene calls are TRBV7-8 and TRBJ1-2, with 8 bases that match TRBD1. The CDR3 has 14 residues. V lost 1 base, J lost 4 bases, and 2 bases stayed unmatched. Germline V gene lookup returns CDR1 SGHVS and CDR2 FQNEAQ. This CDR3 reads CASSLGTGPYGYTF. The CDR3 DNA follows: TGTGCCAGCAGCTTAGGGACAGGGCCCTATGGCTACACCTTC.

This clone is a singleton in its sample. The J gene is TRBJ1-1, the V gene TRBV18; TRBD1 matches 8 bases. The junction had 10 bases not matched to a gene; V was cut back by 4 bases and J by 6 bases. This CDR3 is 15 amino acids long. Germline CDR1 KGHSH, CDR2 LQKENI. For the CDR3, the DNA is TGTGCCAGCTCACAATTCCAGGGGGCGGATTCTGAAGCTTTCTTT. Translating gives CASSQFQGADSEAFF. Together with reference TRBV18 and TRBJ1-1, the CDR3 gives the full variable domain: NAGVMQNPRHLVRRRGQEARLRCSPMKGHSHVYWYRQLPEEGLKFMVYLQKENIIDESGMPKERFSAEFPKEGPSILRIQQVVRGDSAAYFCASSQFQGADSEAFFGQGTRLTVV.

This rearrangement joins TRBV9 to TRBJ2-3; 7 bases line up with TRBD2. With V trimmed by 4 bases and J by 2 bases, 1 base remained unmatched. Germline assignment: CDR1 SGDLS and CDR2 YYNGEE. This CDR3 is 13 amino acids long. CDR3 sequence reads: CASSRGDTDTQYF. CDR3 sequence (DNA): TGTGCCAGCAGCCGGGGGGACACAGATACGCAGTATTTT.

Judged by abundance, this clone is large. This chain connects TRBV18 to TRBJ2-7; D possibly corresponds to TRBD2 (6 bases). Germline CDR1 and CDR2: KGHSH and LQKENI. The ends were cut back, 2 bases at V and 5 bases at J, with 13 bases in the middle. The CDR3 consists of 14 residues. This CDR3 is CASSPAGYYHEQYF. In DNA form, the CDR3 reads TGTGCCAGCTCACCAGCGGGGTATTATCACGAGCAGTACTTC.

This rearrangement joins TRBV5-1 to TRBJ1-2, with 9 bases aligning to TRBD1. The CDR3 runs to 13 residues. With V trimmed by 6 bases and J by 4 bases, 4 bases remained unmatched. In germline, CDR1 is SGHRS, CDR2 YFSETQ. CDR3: CASTRDRVYGYTF. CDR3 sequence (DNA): TGCGCCAGCACCCGGGACAGGGTCTATGGCTACACCTTC.

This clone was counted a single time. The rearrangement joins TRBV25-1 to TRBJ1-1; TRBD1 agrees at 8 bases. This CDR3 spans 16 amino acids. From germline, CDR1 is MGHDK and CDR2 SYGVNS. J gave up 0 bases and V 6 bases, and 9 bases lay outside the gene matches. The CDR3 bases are TGTGCCAGCAGAAAAGGACAGGGAGGAGTGAACACTGAAGCTTTCTTT. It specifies CASRKGQGGVNTEAFF. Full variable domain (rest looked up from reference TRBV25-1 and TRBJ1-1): EADIYQTPRYLVIGTGKKITLECSQTMGHDKMYWYQQDPGMELHLIHYSYGVNSTEKGDLSSESTVSRIRTEHFPLTLESARPSHTSQYLCASRKGQGGVNTEAFFGQGTRLTVV.

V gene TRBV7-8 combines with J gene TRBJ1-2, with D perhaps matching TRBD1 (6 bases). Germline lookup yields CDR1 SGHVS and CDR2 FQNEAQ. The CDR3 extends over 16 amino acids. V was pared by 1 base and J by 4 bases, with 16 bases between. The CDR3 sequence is CASSLGSGVLGYGYTF. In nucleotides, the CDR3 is TGTGCCAGCAGCTTAGGTTCAGGGGTCCTAGGCTATGGCTACACCTTC. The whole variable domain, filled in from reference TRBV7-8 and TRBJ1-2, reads GAGVSQSPRYKVAKRGQDVALRCDPISGHVSLFWYQQALGQGPEFLTYFQNEAQLDKSGLPSDRFFAERPEGSVSTLKIQRTQQEDSAVYLCASSLGSGVLGYGYTFGSGTRLTVV.